This record concerns one T cell receptor (beta chain) sequence. Template material for amplifying TCR beta CDR3 regions consisted of RNA transcripts. The primer set for the first-round RT-PCR of the TCR CDR3 was HTBI. One entry per CDR3 protein, called by TCRdb with MiXCR from the multiplex PCR reads. In the table there are nearly 600,000 distinct CDR3 sequences, around 14% of which are singletons. The sample comes from a study of T cells in Graves' hyperthyroidism and ophthalmopathy. V gave up 6 bases and J gave up 6 bases, with 23 bases separating them. There are 16 residues in the CDR3. Material for sequencing was blood. The chain recombines TRBV12-3 or TRBV12-4 with TRBJ1-2; possibly TRBD1 for D (5 bases). The source of this sequence is a woman aged 18-29 years with Graves' ophthalmopathy. CDR3 coding DNA: TGTGCCAGCAGCACCCCGGGGGTCGCGGGAAAGGATGGCTACACCTTC. This gives the protein CASSTPGVAGKDGYTF.